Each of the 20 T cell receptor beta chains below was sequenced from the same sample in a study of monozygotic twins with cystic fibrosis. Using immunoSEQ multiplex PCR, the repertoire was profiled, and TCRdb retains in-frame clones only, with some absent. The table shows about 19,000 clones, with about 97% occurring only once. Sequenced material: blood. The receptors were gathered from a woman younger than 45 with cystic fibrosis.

CDR3 coding DNA: TGCGCCAGCAGCTTGGGGGGTAGCGGTAAAGAGACCCAGTACTTC. Translating it yields CASSLGGSGKETQYF. The chain uses TRBV5-1 and TRBJ2-5; a possible D gene is TRBD2 (6 bases). Germline CDR1 is SGHRS and CDR2 is YFSETQ. This CDR3 comprises 15 residues. V dropped 0 bases and J dropped 3 bases, with 12 bases sitting between them.

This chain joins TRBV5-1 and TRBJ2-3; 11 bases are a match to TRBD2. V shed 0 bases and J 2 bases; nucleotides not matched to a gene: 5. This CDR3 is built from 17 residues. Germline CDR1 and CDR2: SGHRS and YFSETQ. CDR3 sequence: CASSLAQTSGDTDTQYF. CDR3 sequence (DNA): TGCGCCAGCAGCTTGGCCCAGACTAGCGGGGACACAGATACGCAGTATTTT.

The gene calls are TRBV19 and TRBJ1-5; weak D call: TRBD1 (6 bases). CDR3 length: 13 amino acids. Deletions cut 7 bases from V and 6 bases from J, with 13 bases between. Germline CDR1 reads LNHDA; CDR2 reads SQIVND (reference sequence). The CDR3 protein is CASNQNRAQPQHF. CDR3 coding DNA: TGTGCCAGTAATCAGAACAGGGCTCAGCCCCAGCATTTT.

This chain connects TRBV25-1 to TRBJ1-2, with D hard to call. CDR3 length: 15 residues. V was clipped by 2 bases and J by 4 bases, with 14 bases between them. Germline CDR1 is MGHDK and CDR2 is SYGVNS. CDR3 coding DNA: TGTGCCAGCAGTGAAACCGGTTTGTACCTCTATGGCTACACCTTC. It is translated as CASSETGLYLYGYTF.

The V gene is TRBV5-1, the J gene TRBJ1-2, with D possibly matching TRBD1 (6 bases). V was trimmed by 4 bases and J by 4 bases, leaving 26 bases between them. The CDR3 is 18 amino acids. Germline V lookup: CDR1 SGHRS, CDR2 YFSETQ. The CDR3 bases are TGCGCCAGCAGCATGTCAGGGGCAGGGCACTCCCTGGGCTATGGCTACACCTTC. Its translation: CASSMSGAGHSLGYGYTF.

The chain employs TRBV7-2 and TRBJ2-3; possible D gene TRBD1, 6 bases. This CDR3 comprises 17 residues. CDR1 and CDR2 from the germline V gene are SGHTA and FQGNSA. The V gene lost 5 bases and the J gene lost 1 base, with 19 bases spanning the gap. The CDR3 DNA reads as TGTGCCAGCAGCCGACTCAGCCCGGGACACCGCACAGATACGCAGTATTTT. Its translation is CASSRLSPGHRTDTQYF.

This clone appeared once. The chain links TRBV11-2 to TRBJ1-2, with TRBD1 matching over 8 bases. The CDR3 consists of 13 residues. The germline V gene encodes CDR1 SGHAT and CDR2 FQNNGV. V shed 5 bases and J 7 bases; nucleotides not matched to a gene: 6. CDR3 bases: TGTGCCAGCAGCCGGACAGGGATCCTTGGCTACACCTTC. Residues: CASSRTGILGYTF.

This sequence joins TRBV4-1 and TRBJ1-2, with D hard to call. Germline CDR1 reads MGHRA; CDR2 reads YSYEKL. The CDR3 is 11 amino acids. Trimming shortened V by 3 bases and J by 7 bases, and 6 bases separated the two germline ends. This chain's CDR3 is CASSHLSGYTF. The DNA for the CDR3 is TGCGCCAGCAGCCATCTAAGTGGCTACACCTTC.

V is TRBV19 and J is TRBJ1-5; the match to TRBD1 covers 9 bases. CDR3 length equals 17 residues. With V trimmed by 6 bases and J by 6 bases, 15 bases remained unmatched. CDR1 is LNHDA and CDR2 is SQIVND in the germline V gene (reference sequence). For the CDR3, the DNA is TGTGCCAGTAGCCTCCCCGGCGGGACAGGGATGCTTCAGCCCCAGCATTTT. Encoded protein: CASSLPGGTGMLQPQHF.

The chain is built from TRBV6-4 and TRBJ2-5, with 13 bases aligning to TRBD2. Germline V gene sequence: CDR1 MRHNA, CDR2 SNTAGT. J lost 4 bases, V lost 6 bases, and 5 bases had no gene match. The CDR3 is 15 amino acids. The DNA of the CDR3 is TGTGCCAGCAGCCCCGGGACTAGCGGGGTAGAGACCCAGTACTTC. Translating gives CASSPGTSGVETQYF.

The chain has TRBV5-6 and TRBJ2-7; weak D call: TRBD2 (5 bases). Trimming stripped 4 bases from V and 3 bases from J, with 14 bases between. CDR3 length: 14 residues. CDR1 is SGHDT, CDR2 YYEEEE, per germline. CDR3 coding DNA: TGTGCCAGCAGCGGTGCCGGGATAGACTACGAGCAGTACTTC. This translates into CASSGAGIDYEQYF. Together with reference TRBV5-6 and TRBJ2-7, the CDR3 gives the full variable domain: DAGVTQSPTHLIKTRGQQVTLRCSPKSGHDTVSWYQQALGQGPQFIFQYYEEEERQRGNFPDRFSGHQFPNYSSELNVNALLLGDSALYLCASSGAGIDYEQYFGPGTRLTVT.

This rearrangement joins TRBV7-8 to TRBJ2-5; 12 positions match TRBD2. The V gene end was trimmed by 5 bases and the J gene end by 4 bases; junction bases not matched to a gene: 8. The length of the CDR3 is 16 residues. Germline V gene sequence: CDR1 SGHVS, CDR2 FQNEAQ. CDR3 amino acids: CASSLTSGGGLETQYF. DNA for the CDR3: TGTGCCAGCAGCCTGACTAGCGGGGGTGGATTAGAGACCCAGTACTTC.

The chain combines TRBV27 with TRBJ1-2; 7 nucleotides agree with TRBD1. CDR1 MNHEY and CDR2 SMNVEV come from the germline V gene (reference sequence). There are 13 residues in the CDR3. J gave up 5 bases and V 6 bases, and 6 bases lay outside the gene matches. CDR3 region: CASRSSGGYGYTF. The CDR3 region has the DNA TGTGCCAGCAGGTCGTCAGGGGGGTATGGCTACACCTTC.

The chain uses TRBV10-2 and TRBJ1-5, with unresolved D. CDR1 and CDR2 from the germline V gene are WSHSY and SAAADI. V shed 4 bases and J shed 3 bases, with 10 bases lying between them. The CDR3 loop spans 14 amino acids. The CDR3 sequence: CASSGLAHNQPQHF. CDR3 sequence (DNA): TGCGCCAGCAGTGGGTTGGCCCACAATCAGCCCCAGCATTTT.

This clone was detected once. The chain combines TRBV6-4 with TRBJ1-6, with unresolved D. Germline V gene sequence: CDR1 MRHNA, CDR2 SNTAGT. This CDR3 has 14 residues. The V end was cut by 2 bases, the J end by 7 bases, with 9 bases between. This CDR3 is CASSDEFGNSPLHF. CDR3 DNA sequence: TGTGCCAGCAGTGACGAATTTGGGAATTCACCCCTCCACTTT.

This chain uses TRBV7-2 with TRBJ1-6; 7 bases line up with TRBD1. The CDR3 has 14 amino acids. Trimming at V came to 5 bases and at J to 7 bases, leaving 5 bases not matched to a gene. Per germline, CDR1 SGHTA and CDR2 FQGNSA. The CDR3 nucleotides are TGTGCCAGCAGCCCCCGACAGGGCAATTCACCCCTCCACTTT. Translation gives CASSPRQGNSPLHF.

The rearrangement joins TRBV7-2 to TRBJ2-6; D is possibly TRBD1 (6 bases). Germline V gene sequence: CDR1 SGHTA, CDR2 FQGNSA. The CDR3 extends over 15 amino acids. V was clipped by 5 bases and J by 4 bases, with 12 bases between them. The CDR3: CASSLGGSGANVLTF. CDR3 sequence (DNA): TGTGCCAGCAGCCTAGGGGGATCCGGGGCCAACGTCCTGACTTTC.

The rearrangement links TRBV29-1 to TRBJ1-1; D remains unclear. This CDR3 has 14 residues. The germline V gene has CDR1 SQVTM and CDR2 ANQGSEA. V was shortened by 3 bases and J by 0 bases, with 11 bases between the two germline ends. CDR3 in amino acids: CSVEYGQVNTEAFF. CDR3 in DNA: TGCAGCGTTGAGTACGGCCAGGTGAACACTGAAGCTTTCTTT.

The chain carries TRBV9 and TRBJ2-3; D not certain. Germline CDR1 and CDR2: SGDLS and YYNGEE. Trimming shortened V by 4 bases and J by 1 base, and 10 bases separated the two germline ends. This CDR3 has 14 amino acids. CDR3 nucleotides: TGTGCCAGCAGCCCCCCAGGTGGCACAGATACGCAGTATTTT. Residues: CASSPPGGTDTQYF.

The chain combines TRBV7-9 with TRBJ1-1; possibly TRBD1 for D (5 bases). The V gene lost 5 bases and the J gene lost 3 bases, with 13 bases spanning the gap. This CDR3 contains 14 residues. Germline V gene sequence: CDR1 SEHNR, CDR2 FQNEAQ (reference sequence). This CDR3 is CASSPTGSHTEAFF. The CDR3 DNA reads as TGTGCCAGCAGCCCTACAGGAAGCCACACTGAAGCTTTCTTT. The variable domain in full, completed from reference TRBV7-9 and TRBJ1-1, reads DTGVSQNPRHKITKRGQNVTFRCDPISEHNRLYWYRQTLGQGPEFLTYFQNEAQLEKSRLLSDRFSAERPKGSFSTLEIQRTEQGDSAMYLCASSPTGSHTEAFFGQGTRLTVV.